The 17 T cell receptor beta chains in this list originate from one sample, sequenced in a study of monozygotic twins with inflammatory bowel disease. TCRdb reprocessed the 5' RACE reads and reports one entry per CDR3 protein, with no DNA. This listing includes 80,000 or so distinct CDR3 sequences. The sequencing input was blood. These receptors originate from a human donor with ulcerative colitis or Crohn's disease, or a healthy co-twin of an affected twin (not recorded which).

This chain joins TRBV7-2 and TRBJ2-3. The germline V gene has CDR1 SGHTA and CDR2 FQGNSA. This CDR3 is 12 amino acids long. The CDR3 sequence: CASSLFPDTQYF.

The V call is TRBV5-1, the J call TRBJ2-5. This CDR3 is built from 14 residues. In germline, CDR1 is SGHRS, CDR2 YFSETQ. The CDR3 spells CASSLQAPGETQYF. Together with reference TRBV5-1 and TRBJ2-5, the CDR3 gives the full variable domain: KAGVTQTPRYLIKTRGQQVTLSCSPISGHRSVSWYQQTPGQGLQFLFEYFSETQRNKGNFPGRFSGRQFSNSRSEMNVSTLELGDSALYLCASSLQAPGETQYFGPGTRLLVL.

The rearrangement joins TRBV5-1 to TRBJ2-3; TCRdb returns TRBD1, unconfirmable since there is no DNA. Germline CDR1 reads SGHRS; CDR2 reads YFSETQ. The CDR3 loop spans 15 amino acids. CDR3 amino acids: CASSSRDLGADTQYF.

This chain joins TRBV7-8 and TRBJ2-7; TCRdb names TRBD1, which stays unverified in the absence of DNA. This CDR3 is 15 amino acids long. Germline V CDR1 and CDR2: SGHVS, FQNEAQ. CDR3 sequence reads: CASSLGAKEGAEQYF.

CDR3 sequence reads: CASSPGGYRVTGELFF. V usage is TRBV7-8 and J usage is TRBJ2-2; checking the TCRdb D call of TRBD1 is not possible without DNA. Germline lookup yields CDR1 SGHVS and CDR2 FQNEAQ. This CDR3 comprises 16 residues.

CDR3 region: CASSLGRGPDTQYF. The chain couples TRBV5-1 to TRBJ2-3; TCRdb outputs TRBD1, but without DNA this stays unchecked. Per germline, CDR1 SGHRS and CDR2 YFSETQ. The CDR3 covers 14 residues. Based on the CDR3 plus reference TRBV5-1 and TRBJ2-3, the full variable domain is KAGVTQTPRYLIKTRGQQVTLSCSPISGHRSVSWYQQTPGQGLQFLFEYFSETQRNKGNFPGRFSGRQFSNSRSEMNVSTLELGDSALYLCASSLGRGPDTQYFGPGTRLTVL.

The rearrangement joins TRBV5-4 to TRBJ2-3; TCRdb calls TRBD1, which cannot be checked without DNA. CDR3 length equals 15 residues. The germline V gene has CDR1 SGHNT and CDR2 YYREEE (reference sequence). The CDR3 sequence: CASSLRVGSTDTQYF. Variable domain in full (rest from reference TRBV5-4 and TRBJ2-3): ETGVTQSPTHLIKTRGQQVTLRCSSQSGHNTVSWYQQALGQGPQFIFQYYREEENGRGNFPPRFSGLQFPNYSSELNVNALELDDSALYLCASSLRVGSTDTQYFGPGTRLTVL.

The V and J genes are TRBV5-1 and TRBJ2-2; with no DNA, the TCRdb D assignment of TRBD1 cannot be verified. Germline V lookup: CDR1 SGHRS, CDR2 YFSETQ. The CDR3 is made up of 14 amino acids. The CDR3 loop is CASSFTGGGGELFF.

V usage is TRBV7-6 and J usage is TRBJ1-2; TCRdb lists TRBD1, though no DNA is available to test this call. This CDR3 has 18 amino acids. Germline CDR1 is SGHVS and CDR2 is FNYEAQ. The CDR3 protein is CASSLGQGAEAGAYGYTF.

CDR3 sequence reads: CASSLRGVEQFF. The chain combines TRBV7-8 with TRBJ2-1; the D gene TCRdb calls, TRBD1, cannot be checked with no DNA. The CDR3 has 12 residues. Germline-derived CDR1 and CDR2 are SGHVS and FQNEAQ.

V usage is TRBV6-2 or TRBV6-3 and J usage is TRBJ1-1. The CDR3 has 14 amino acids. The germline gives CDR1 MNHEY, CDR2 SVGEGT. The CDR3 sequence is CASSTPGTNTEAFF.

The chain combines TRBV20-1 with TRBJ1-6. Germline V gene lookup returns CDR1 DFQATT and CDR2 SNEGSKA (reference sequence). The CDR3 consists of 14 residues. CDR3 protein: CSARRMTLDSPLHF.

The rearrangement uses TRBV20-1 and TRBJ1-2. The CDR3 consists of 11 residues. From germline, CDR1 is DFQATT and CDR2 SNEGSKA (reference sequence). The CDR3 reads CSARVSYGYTF.

The gene calls are TRBV20-1 and TRBJ1-3. CDR1 is DFQATT, CDR2 SNEGSKA, per germline (reference sequence). The CDR3 contains 13 residues. CDR3 amino acids: CSAQKRAGNTIYF.

The chain uses TRBV20-1 and TRBJ2-7; TCRdb indicates TRBD1, and absent DNA this call remains unverified. Germline assignment: CDR1 DFQATT and CDR2 SNEGSKA (reference sequence). This CDR3 comprises 14 residues. CDR3 loop: CSADTGGAVYEQYF.

The chain couples TRBV9 to TRBJ1-1; there is no DNA to check the TCRdb D call of TRBD1. This CDR3 contains 13 residues. Germline CDR1 SGDLS, CDR2 YYNGEE. The CDR3 sequence: CASSVEAGAEAFF.

The rearrangement joins TRBV29-1 to TRBJ1-4. The V gene's germline CDR1 is SQVTM and CDR2 ANQGSEA. The CDR3 contains 12 residues. The CDR3 is CSVVNQGEKLFF.